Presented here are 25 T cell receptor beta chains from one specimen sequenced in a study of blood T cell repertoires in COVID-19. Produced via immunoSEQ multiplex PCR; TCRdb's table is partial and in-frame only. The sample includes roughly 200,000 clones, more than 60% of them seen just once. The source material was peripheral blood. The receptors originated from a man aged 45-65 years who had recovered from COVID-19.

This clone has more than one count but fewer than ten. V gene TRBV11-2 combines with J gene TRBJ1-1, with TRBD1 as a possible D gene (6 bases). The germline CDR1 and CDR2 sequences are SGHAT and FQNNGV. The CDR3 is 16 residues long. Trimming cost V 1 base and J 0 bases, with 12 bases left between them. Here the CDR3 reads CASSLAGQYMNTEAFF. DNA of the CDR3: TGTGCCAGCAGCTTAGCTGGACAGTACATGAACACTGAAGCTTTCTTT. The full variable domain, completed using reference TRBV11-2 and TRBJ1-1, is EAGVAQSPRYKIIEKRQSVAFWCNPISGHATLYWYQQILGQGPKLLIQFQNNGVVDDSQLPKDRFSAERLKGVDSTLKIQPAKLEDSAVYLCASSLAGQYMNTEAFFGQGTRLTVV.

This chain's CDR3 is CASSIAGNTGELFF. The CDR3 DNA is TGTGCCAGTAGTATTGCGGGGAACACCGGGGAGCTGTTTTTT. The genes are TRBV19 and TRBJ2-2; possible D gene TRBD2, 5 bases. The CDR3 sequence is 14 residues long. Germline V CDR1 and CDR2: LNHDA, SQIVND (reference sequence). The V end was cut by 3 bases, the J end by 1 base, with 6 bases between.

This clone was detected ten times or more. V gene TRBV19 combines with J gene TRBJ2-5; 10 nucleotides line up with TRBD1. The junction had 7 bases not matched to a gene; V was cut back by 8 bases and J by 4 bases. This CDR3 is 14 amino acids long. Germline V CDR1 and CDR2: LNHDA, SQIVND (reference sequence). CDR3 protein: CASAGTGERETQYF. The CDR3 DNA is TGTGCCAGTGCCGGGACAGGGGAACGAGAGACCCAGTACTTC.

The CDR3 region has the DNA TGCAGTGCTAGTGGGACAGTCCCTTTAAGCAATCAGCCCCAGCATTTT. Amino acids: CSASGTVPLSNQPQHF. The chain is built from TRBV20-1 and TRBJ1-5, with TRBD1 matching over 7 bases. Germline V gives CDR1 DFQATT, CDR2 SNEGSKA (reference sequence). V lost 3 bases and J lost 1; bases outside the gene matches: 9. The CDR3 has 16 amino acids.

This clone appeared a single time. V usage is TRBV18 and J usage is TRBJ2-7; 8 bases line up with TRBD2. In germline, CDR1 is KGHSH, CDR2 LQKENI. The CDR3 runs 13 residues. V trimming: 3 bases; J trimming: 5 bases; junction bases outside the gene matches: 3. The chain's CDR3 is CASSPREANEQYF. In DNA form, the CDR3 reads TGTGCCAGCTCACCGCGGGAGGCCAACGAGCAGTACTTC. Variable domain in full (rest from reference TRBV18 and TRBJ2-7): NAGVMQNPRHLVRRRGQEARLRCSPMKGHSHVYWYRQLPEEGLKFMVYLQKENIIDESGMPKERFSAEFPKEGPSILRIQQVVRGDSAAYFCASSPREANEQYFGPGTRLTVT.

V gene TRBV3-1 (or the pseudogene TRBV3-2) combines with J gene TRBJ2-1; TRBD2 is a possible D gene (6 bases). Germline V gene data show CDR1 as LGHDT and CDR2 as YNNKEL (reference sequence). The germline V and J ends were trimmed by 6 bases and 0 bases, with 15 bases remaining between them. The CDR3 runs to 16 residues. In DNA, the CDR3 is TGTGCCAGCAGTCGAAGTAGCGGTTCCTCCTACAATGAGCAGTTCTTC. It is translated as CASSRSSGSSYNEQFF.

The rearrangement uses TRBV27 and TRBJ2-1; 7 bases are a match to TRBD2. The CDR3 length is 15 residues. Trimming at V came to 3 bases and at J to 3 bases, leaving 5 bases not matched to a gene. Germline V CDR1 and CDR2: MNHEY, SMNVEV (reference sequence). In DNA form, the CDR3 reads TGTGCCAGCAGTTTTGCGGGAGCTAACTACAATGAGCAGTTCTTC. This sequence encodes CASSFAGANYNEQFF.

Here the CDR3 DNA reads TGTGCCAGCAGCTCTGGACTAGCCCCCCACGAGCAGTACTTC. Translating gives CASSSGLAPHEQYF. The chain links TRBV7-3 to TRBJ2-7; 8 positions agree with TRBD2. The junction had 7 bases not matched to a gene; V was cut back by 4 bases and J by 5 bases. The CDR3 covers 14 residues. Germline V gene data show CDR1 as SGHTA and CDR2 as FQGTGA.

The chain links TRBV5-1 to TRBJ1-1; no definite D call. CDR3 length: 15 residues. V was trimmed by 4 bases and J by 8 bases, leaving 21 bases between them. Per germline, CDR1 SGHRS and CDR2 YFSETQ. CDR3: CASSPSTDKSGEAFF. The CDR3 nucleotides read TGCGCCAGCAGCCCCAGCACCGATAAATCGGGAGAAGCTTTCTTT.

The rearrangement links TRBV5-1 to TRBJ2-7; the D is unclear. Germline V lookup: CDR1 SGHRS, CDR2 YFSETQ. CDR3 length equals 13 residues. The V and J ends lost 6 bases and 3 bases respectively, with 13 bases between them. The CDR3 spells CASKFTENYEQYF. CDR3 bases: TGCGCCAGCAAATTTACAGAGAACTACGAGCAGTACTTC.

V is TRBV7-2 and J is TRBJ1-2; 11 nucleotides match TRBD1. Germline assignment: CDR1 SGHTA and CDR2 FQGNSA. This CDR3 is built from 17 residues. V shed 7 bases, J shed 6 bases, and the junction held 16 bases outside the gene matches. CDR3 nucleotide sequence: TGTGCCAGCACCACCCGGGACAGGGGGTTTTTTGCTGATGGCTACACCTTC. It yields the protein CASTTRDRGFFADGYTF.

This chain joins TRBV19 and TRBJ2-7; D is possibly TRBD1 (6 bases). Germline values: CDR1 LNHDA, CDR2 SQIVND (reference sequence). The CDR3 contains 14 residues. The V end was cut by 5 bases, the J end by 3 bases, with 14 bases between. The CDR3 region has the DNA TGTGCCAGTAGTCCAGAGAACAGGGTCTACGAGCAGTACTTC. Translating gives CASSPENRVYEQYF. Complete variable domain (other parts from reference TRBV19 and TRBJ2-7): DGGITQSPKYLFRKEGQNVTLSCEQNLNHDAMYWYRQDPGQGLRLIYYSQIVNDFQKGDIAEGYSVSREKKESFPLTVTSAQKNPTAFYLCASSPENRVYEQYFGPGTRLTVT.

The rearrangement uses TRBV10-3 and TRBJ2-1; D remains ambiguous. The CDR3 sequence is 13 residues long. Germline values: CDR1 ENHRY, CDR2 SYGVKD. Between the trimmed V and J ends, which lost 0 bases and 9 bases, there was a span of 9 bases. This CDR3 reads CAISESSSGEQFF. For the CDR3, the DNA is TGTGCCATCAGTGAGTCGTCGTCGGGTGAGCAGTTCTTC.

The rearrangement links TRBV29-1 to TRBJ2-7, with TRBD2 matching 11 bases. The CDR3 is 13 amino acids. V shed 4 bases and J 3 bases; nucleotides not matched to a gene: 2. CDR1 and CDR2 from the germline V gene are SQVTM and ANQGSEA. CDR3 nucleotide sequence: TGCAGCGTTGGACTAGCGGGAAGCTACGAGCAGTACTTC. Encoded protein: CSVGLAGSYEQYF.

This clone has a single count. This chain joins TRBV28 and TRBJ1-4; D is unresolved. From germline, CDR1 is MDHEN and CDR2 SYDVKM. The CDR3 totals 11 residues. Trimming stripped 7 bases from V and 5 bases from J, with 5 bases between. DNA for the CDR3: TGTGCCAGCACCGAGAATGAAAAACTGTTTTTT. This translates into CASTENEKLFF.

CDR3 sequence: CASFTGYYGYTF. CDR3 DNA sequence: TGTGCCAGCTTCACAGGGTACTATGGCTACACCTTC. V gene TRBV19 combines with J gene TRBJ1-2; D perhaps matches TRBD1 (6 bases). CDR1 and CDR2 from the germline V gene are LNHDA and SQIVND (reference sequence). Deletions cut 9 bases from V and 3 bases from J, with 11 bases between. This CDR3 has 12 amino acids.

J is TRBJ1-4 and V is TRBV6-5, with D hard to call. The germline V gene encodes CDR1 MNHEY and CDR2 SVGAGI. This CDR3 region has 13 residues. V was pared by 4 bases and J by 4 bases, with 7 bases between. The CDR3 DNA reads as TGTGCCAGCAGTTTGGTTAGTAATGAAAAACTGTTTTTT. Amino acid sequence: CASSLVSNEKLFF.

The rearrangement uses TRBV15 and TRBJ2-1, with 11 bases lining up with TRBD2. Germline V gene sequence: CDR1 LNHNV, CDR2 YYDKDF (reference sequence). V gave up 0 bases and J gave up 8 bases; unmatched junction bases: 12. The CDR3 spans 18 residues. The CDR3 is CATSRDPRLAGGRDEQFF. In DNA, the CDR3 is TGTGCCACCAGCAGAGATCCAAGGCTAGCGGGAGGCCGCGATGAGCAGTTCTTC. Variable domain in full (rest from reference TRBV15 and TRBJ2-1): DAMVIQNPRYQVTQFGKPVTLSCSQTLNHNVMYWYQQKSSQAPKLLFHYYDKDFNNEADTPDNFQSRRPNTSFCFLDIRSPGLGDTAMYLCATSRDPRLAGGRDEQFFGPGTRLTVL.

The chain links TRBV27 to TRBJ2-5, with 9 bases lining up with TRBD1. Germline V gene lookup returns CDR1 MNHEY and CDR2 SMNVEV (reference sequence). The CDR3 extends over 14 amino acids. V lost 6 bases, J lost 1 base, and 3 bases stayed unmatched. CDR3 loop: CASRRQGGQETQYF. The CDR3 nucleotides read TGTGCCAGCAGAAGACAGGGGGGCCAAGAGACCCAGTACTTC.

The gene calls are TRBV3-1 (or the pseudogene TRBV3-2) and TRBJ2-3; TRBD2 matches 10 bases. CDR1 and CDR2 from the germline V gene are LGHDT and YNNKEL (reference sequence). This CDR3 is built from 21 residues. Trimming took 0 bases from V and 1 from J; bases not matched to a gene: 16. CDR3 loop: CASSQDRRRAGGPLGTDTQYF. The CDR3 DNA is TGTGCCAGCAGCCAAGATCGTCGAAGAGCGGGAGGGCCGTTGGGCACAGATACGCAGTATTTT.

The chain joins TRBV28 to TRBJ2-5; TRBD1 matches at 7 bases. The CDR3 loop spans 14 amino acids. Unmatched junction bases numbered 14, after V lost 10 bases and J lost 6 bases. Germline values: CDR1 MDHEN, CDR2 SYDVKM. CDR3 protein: CATAWGQSLKTQYF. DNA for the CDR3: TGTGCCACCGCTTGGGGACAGTCTCTGAAGACCCAGTACTTC.

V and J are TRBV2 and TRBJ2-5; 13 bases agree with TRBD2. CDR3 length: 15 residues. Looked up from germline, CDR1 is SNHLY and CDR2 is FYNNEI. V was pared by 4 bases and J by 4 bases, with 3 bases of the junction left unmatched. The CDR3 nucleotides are TGTGCCAGCAGTGTACTAGCGGGAGGGGGAGAGACCCAGTACTTC. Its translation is CASSVLAGGGETQYF. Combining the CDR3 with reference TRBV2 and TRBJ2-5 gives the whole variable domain EPEVTQTPSHQVTQMGQEVILRCVPISNHLYFYWYRQILGQKVEFLVSFYNNEISEKSEIFDDQFSVERPDGSNFTLKIRSTKLEDSAMYFCASSVLAGGGETQYFGPGTRLLVL.

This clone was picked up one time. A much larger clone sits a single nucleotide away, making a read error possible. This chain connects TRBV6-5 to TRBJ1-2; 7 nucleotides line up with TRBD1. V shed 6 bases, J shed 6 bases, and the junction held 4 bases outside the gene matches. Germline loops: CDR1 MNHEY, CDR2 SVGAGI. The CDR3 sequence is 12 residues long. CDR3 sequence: CASSLTGHGYTF. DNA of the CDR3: TGTGCCAGCAGCTTGACAGGGCATGGCTACACCTTC.

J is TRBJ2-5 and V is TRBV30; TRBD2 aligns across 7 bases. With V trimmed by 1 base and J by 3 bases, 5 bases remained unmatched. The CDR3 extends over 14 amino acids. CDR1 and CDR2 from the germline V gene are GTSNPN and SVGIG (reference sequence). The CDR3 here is CAWSGTSLEETQYF. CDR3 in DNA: TGTGCCTGGAGTGGGACTAGTTTGGAAGAGACCCAGTACTTC.

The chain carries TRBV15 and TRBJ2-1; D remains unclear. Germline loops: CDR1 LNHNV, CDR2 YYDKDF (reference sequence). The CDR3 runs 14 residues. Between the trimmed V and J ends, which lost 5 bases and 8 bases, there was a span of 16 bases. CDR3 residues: CATSFQHSEDEQFF. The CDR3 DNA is TGTGCCACCAGCTTCCAGCACTCCGAGGATGAGCAGTTCTTC.